The rows below give T cell receptor beta chains drawn from one sample of a study of T cells expressing NK-cell markers. Reprocessing the 5' RACE reads, TCRdb reports a single entry for every CDR3 protein and omits DNA. The listing contains roughly 390,000 distinct CDR3 sequences. The material sequenced was blood T cells: a sorted CD56 or NKG2C T cell subset, CD4+ or CD8+ T cells, or bulk PBMC T cells (not recorded which). All receptors come from a woman aged 45-59 years in good health. Both conserved end residues are part of each CDR3.

V: TRBV29-1
J: TRBJ2-3
CDR3: CSVVPSGGSTDTQYF

V: TRBV2
J: TRBJ1-4
CDR3: CASRESLATNEKLFF

V: TRBV5-1
J: TRBJ2-3
CDR3: CASSLQRLYDTQYF

V: TRBV25-1
J: TRBJ2-2
CDR3: CASRTGQGELFF

V: TRBV4-2
J: TRBJ1-5
CDR3: CASSQAADQPQHF

V: TRBV29-1
J: TRBJ2-1
CDR3: CSVVRESYNEQFF

V: TRBV2
J: TRBJ2-1
CDR3: CASGLLAGREQFF

V: TRBV7-2
J: TRBJ1-1
CDR3: CASSRTGSDTEAFF

V: TRBV4-2
J: TRBJ2-5
CDR3: CASSQLKGARGTQYF

V: TRBV9
J: TRBJ2-2
CDR3: CASSTRTNTGELFF

V: TRBV12-3/TRBV12-4
J: TRBJ1-2
CDR3: CASSLAQAGYGYTF

V: TRBV12-3/TRBV12-4
J: TRBJ2-7
CDR3: CASSLALGRSYEQYF

V: TRBV25-1
J: TRBJ1-2
CDR3: CASSEEPQAYGYTF

V: TRBV7-9
J: TRBJ2-5
CDR3: CASSLAGARGTQYF

V: TRBV20-1
J: TRBJ2-1
CDR3: CSASHGTTANNEQFF

V: TRBV3-1
J: TRBJ1-2
CDR3: CASKSRGYGYTF

V: TRBV4-1
J: TRBJ2-1
CDR3: CASSRWGLAGDEQFF

V: TRBV28
J: TRBJ2-6
CDR3: CASSYSTDSGANVLTF

V: TRBV30
J: TRBJ2-3
CDR3: CAWSQLTGLAGADTQYF

V: TRBV7-2
J: TRBJ2-1
CDR3: CASSYYGTGLTYNEQFF

V: TRBV29-1
J: TRBJ2-5
CDR3: CSVEDRGEETQYF

V: TRBV28
J: TRBJ2-6
CDR3: CASSLQGAPGANVLTF

V: TRBV29-1
J: TRBJ1-2
CDR3: CSVSTGRGGYTF

V: TRBV2
J: TRBJ1-2
CDR3: CASSKSDSPPYGYTF

V: TRBV20-1
J: TRBJ1-5
CDR3: CSARESGQKQHF

V: TRBV12-3/TRBV12-4
J: TRBJ2-1
CDR3: CASSSNLGGPVSYNEQFF

V: TRBV4-1
J: TRBJ2-7
CDR3: CASSQDSTSGKYALYEQYF

V: TRBV13
J: TRBJ2-7
CDR3: CASSLGGLAGDEQYF

V: TRBV7-9
J: TRBJ1-4
CDR3: CASSLSEYPTNEKLFF

V: TRBV5-1
J: TRBJ2-1
CDR3: CASSLYGTGKDEQFF

V: TRBV2
J: TRBJ2-1
CDR3: CASSGVGEQFF

V: TRBV4-1
J: TRBJ1-4
CDR3: CASSQVRDSNEKLFF

V: TRBV12-3/TRBV12-4
J: TRBJ2-2
CDR3: CASSFGGIRNTGELFF

V: TRBV20-1
J: TRBJ2-7
CDR3: CSARAVSVEQYF

V: TRBV11-2
J: TRBJ2-1
CDR3: CASSLRVGGLYNEQFF

V: TRBV20-1
J: TRBJ2-5
CDR3: CSARVLGGSVETQYF

V: TRBV20-1
J: TRBJ1-2
CDR3: CSARDQRDRYYGYTF

V: TRBV4-2
J: TRBJ1-1
CDR3: CASSQGGRGPNTEAFF

V: TRBV20-1
J: TRBJ2-1
CDR3: CSARDVRGLYNEQFF

V: TRBV2
J: TRBJ2-3
CDR3: CASILRAATDTQYF

V: TRBV2
J: TRBJ2-1
CDR3: CASSLGTGAGNELFF

V: TRBV29-1
J: TRBJ2-3
CDR3: CSVEVGRGTDTQYF

V: TRBV20-1
J: TRBJ2-4
CDR3: CSAIAAKNIQYF

V: TRBV6-5
J: TRBJ2-5
CDR3: CASSYTVQETQYF

V: TRBV12-3/TRBV12-4
J: TRBJ2-7
CDR3: CASSLTGGTGEQYF

V: TRBV5-1
J: TRBJ1-2
CDR3: CASSLLQGTGGYTF

V: TRBV12-3/TRBV12-4
J: TRBJ1-1
CDR3: CASRPGQGNTEAFF

V: TRBV11-2
J: TRBJ2-1
CDR3: CASSLRVWAEQFF

V: TRBV24-1
J: TRBJ2-3
CDR3: CATSDVSADTQYF

V: TRBV7-2
J: TRBJ1-2
CDR3: CASRGQGALRGYGYTF